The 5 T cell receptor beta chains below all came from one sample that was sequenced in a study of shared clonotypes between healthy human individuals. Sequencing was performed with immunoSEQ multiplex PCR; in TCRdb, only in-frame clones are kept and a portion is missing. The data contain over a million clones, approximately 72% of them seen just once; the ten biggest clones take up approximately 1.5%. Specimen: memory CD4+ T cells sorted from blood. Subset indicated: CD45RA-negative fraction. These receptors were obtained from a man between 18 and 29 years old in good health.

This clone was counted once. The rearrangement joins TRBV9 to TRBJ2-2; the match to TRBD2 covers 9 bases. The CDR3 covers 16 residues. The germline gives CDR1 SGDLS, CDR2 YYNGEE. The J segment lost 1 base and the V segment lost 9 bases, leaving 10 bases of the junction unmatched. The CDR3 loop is CATPGSGSRNTGELFF. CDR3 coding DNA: TGTGCCACCCCGGGTAGCGGGAGTAGGAACACCGGGGAGCTGTTTTTT.

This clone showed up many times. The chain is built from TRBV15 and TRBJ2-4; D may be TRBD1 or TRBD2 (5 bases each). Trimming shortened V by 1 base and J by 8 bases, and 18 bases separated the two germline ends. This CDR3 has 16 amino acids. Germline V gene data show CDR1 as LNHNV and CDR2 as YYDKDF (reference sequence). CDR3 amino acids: CATSRGGTPGWDIQYF. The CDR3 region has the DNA TGTGCCACCAGCAGAGGAGGGACCCCAGGATGGGACATTCAGTACTTC.

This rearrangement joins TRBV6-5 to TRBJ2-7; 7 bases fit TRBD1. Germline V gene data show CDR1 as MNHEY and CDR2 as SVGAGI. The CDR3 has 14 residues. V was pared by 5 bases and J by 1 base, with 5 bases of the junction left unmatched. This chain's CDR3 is CASSREQGSYEQYF. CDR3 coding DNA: TGTGCCAGCAGTCGGGAACAGGGGTCCTACGAGCAGTACTTC.

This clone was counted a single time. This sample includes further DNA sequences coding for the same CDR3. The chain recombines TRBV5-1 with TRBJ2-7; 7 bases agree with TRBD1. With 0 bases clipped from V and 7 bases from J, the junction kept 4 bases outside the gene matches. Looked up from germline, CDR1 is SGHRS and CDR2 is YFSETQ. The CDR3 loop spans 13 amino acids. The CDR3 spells CASSLEGAQEQYF. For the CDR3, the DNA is TGCGCCAGCAGCTTGGAGGGGGCTCAGGAGCAGTACTTC.

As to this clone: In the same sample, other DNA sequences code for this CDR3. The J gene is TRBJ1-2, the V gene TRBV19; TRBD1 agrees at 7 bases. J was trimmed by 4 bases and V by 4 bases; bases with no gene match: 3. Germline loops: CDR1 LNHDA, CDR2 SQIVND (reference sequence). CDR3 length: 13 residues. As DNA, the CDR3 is TGTGCCAGTAGTAGCAGGGGGGCCTATGGCTACACCTTC. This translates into CASSSRGAYGYTF.